What follows are 30 T cell receptor beta chains derived from one specimen sequenced in a study of blood T cell repertoires in COVID-19 (dated by TCRdb to 2018 to 2021). Receptor amplification or capture employed the immunoSEQ multiplex PCR assay. TCRdb provides this immuneACCESS table in a form limited to in-frame rearrangements. Some clones are lacking; in checked studies, under half of them reflect an unresolved V gene, and why the rest are absent is not known. The sample table contains over 250,000 clones; only one count was recorded for approximately 83% of them. The ten largest clones represent about an eighth of the sample. Material: peripheral blood. These receptors all come from a human donor in a cohort sampled during active COVID-19.

This clone has only a few counts. J is TRBJ1-2 and V is TRBV27; the D gene is possibly TRBD1 (5 bases). The V gene lost 5 bases and the J gene lost 4 bases, with 29 bases spanning the gap. The CDR3 runs to 19 residues. Germline V CDR1 and CDR2: MNHEY, SMNVEV (reference sequence). CDR3 coding DNA: TGTGCCAGCAGTCCCCTGGGCACGGGGGAGAAATTCAGCGGCTATGGCTACACCTTC. Translated, it gives CASSPLGTGEKFSGYGYTF.

The rearrangement links TRBV7-9 to TRBJ1-2, with D tentatively TRBD1 (6 bases). This CDR3 is built from 12 residues. Germline loops: CDR1 SEHNR, CDR2 FQNEAQ (reference sequence). Trimming took off 5 bases at V and 8 bases at J, with 12 bases between the two ends. CDR3 bases: TGTGCCAGCAGCGCCGACAGGTCCGGCTACACCTTC. It yields the protein CASSADRSGYTF.

V usage is TRBV18 and J usage is TRBJ2-2, with 11 bases identical to TRBD1. This CDR3 is 15 amino acids long. The V segment lost 3 bases and the J segment 8 bases; nucleotides outside the gene matches: 5. Germline V CDR1 and CDR2: KGHSH, LQKENI. Here the CDR3 reads CASSPNGQGAGELFF. The CDR3 DNA sequence: TGTGCCAGCTCACCGAACGGACAGGGGGCAGGGGAGCTGTTTTTT.

V and J are TRBV4-1 and TRBJ2-1; 12 nucleotides line up with TRBD2. With V trimmed by 0 bases and J by 9 bases, 3 bases remained unmatched. This CDR3 has 15 amino acids. CDR1 and CDR2 from the germline V gene are MGHRA and YSYEKL. The CDR3 DNA sequence: TGCGCCAGCAGCCAAGATACTAGCGGGAGGCCTGAGCAGTTCTTC. Amino acid sequence: CASSQDTSGRPEQFF.

The chain recombines TRBV9 with TRBJ2-1; 7 bases align to TRBD2. CDR1 and CDR2 (germline): SGDLS, YYNGEE. This CDR3 is 13 amino acids long. V shed 0 bases and J 10 bases; nucleotides not matched to a gene: 4. CDR3 in amino acids: CASSVDVAGEQFF. For the CDR3, the DNA is TGTGCCAGCAGCGTAGACGTAGCGGGCGAGCAGTTCTTC.

J is TRBJ2-7 and V is TRBV5-1, with 12 bases matching TRBD2. V dropped 3 bases and J dropped 0; count of bases not matched to a gene: 7. The CDR3 is 17 residues long. CDR1 and CDR2 from the germline V gene are SGHRS and YFSETQ. The CDR3 coding sequence is TGCGCCAGCAGCTATGGGACTAGCGGGTCCAGCTCCTACGAGCAGTACTTC. Translation: CASSYGTSGSSSYEQYF.

The chain combines TRBV6-5 with TRBJ2-7; maybe TRBD1 (6 bases). V gave up 5 bases and J gave up 1 base, with 12 bases separating them. Germline V gene sequence: CDR1 MNHEY, CDR2 SVGAGI. The CDR3 totals 14 residues. The DNA for the CDR3 is TGTGCCAGCAGTAAACTACAGGGATCCTACGAGCAGTACTTC. Protein product: CASSKLQGSYEQYF.

The chain uses TRBV9 and TRBJ2-1; 13 positions agree with TRBD2. The CDR3 has 13 residues. CDR1 is SGDLS and CDR2 is YYNGEE in the germline V gene. V was pared by 10 bases and J by 5 bases, with 3 bases of the junction left unmatched. Written as DNA, the CDR3 is TGTGCCGGCGGGACTAGCGGGAACAATGAGCAGTTCTTC. Protein: CAGGTSGNNEQFF.

This clone was seen once. V gene TRBV5-1 combines with J gene TRBJ1-1; a weak D match, TRBD1 (5 bases). Trimming pared 4 bases from V and 4 bases from J, leaving 17 bases between. The CDR3 extends over 15 amino acids. The germline V gene encodes CDR1 SGHRS and CDR2 YFSETQ. The CDR3 DNA reads as TGCGCCAGCAGCCCCGTTTCTGGGGCGTCCACTGAAGCTTTCTTT. This encodes CASSPVSGASTEAFF.

In DNA, the CDR3 is TGTGCCAGCCGTAGTCCCGGGACAGGGAACTATGGCTACACCTTC. This translates into CASRSPGTGNYGYTF. This chain uses TRBV18 with TRBJ1-2, with 9 positions matching TRBD1. There are 15 residues in the CDR3. With 8 bases clipped from V and 2 bases from J, the junction kept 9 bases outside the gene matches. Germline loops: CDR1 KGHSH, CDR2 LQKENI.

The CDR3 nucleotides are TGTGCCAGCAGCTTTAGGAGGGACACTGAAGCTTTCTTT. Protein: CASSFRRDTEAFF. The J gene is TRBJ1-1, the V gene TRBV11-1, with unresolved D. V shed 3 bases and J shed 3 bases, with 8 bases lying between them. The CDR3 is 13 residues long. CDR1 and CDR2 from the germline V gene are SGHAT and FQDESV (reference sequence).

This chain joins TRBV27 and TRBJ2-7; the match to TRBD1 covers 9 bases. The germline CDR1 and CDR2 sequences are MNHEY and SMNVEV (reference sequence). With V trimmed by 4 bases and J by 7 bases, 11 bases remained unmatched. CDR3 length: 15 residues. CDR3 in amino acids: CASSSGTGPSWEQYF. CDR3 bases: TGTGCCAGCAGTTCCGGGACAGGGCCTTCATGGGAGCAGTACTTC.

This chain links TRBV4-1 with TRBJ1-1, with a weak D call TRBD1 (5 bases). From germline, CDR1 is MGHRA and CDR2 YSYEKL. The V and J ends lost 4 bases and 4 bases respectively, with 13 bases between them. CDR3 length: 14 residues. CDR3 bases: TGCGCCAGCAGCCGTCAGGGTTATGGCACTGAAGCTTTCTTT. It codes for CASSRQGYGTEAFF.

The table lists this clone with a few counts. The V call is TRBV9, the J call TRBJ1-4, with 8 bases lining up with TRBD1. V was clipped by 4 bases and J by 4 bases; unmatched bases: 6. Germline V gene lookup returns CDR1 SGDLS and CDR2 YYNGEE. There are 15 residues in the CDR3. The CDR3 sequence is CASSPQGASNEKLFF. The CDR3 DNA is TGTGCCAGCAGCCCTCAGGGGGCAAGTAATGAAAAACTGTTTTTT.

This rearrangement joins TRBV29-1 to TRBJ2-3; a weak D match, TRBD2 (6 bases). Per germline, CDR1 SQVTM and CDR2 ANQGSEA. The ends were cut back, 6 bases at V and 4 bases at J, with 20 bases in the middle. The CDR3 is 15 amino acids. CDR3: CSVVNSGSSPDTQYF. CDR3 DNA: TGCAGCGTCGTTAATAGCGGAAGCAGCCCAGATACGCAGTATTTT.

The rearrangement joins TRBV5-6 to TRBJ1-1; perhaps TRBD1 as D (6 bases). This CDR3 region has 16 residues. The V end lost 1 base, the J end lost 0 bases, and 13 bases lay between the germline ends. Germline V gene data show CDR1 as SGHDT and CDR2 as YYEEEE. The CDR3 region is CASSLRGWVMNTEAFF. DNA of the CDR3: TGTGCCAGCAGCTTGAGGGGGTGGGTCATGAACACTGAAGCTTTCTTT. The entire variable domain, with the rest obtained from reference TRBV5-6 and TRBJ1-1, is as follows: DAGVTQSPTHLIKTRGQQVTLRCSPKSGHDTVSWYQQALGQGPQFIFQYYEEEERQRGNFPDRFSGHQFPNYSSELNVNALLLGDSALYLCASSLRGWVMNTEAFFGQGTRLTVV.

The genes are TRBV12-3 or TRBV12-4 and TRBJ2-3; 7 nucleotides line up with TRBD2. This CDR3 has 13 amino acids. J was trimmed by 8 bases and V by 5 bases; bases with no gene match: 7. This CDR3 is CASSPLARGTQYF. The CDR3 DNA is TGTGCCAGCAGTCCACTAGCGCGGGGTACGCAGTATTTT.

V usage is TRBV4-2 and J usage is TRBJ2-3; 7 bases match TRBD2. Germline assignment: CDR1 LGHNA and CDR2 YNFKEQ. The CDR3 covers 15 residues. V lost 1 base and J lost 0; bases outside the gene matches: 1. The CDR3 bases are TGTGCCAGCAGCCAAGCAGCGGGGAGCACAGATACGCAGTATTTT. This encodes CASSQAAGSTDTQYF.

The count of this clone is one. The chain joins TRBV6-5 to TRBJ1-5; D not resolved. The germline gives CDR1 MNHEY, CDR2 SVGAGI. Trimming removed 2 bases from V and 6 bases from J, with 11 bases in between. The CDR3 contains 14 residues. The CDR3 bases are TGTGCCAGCAGTTACAAAGTCAGCGGTCAGCCCCAGCATTTT. It is translated as CASSYKVSGQPQHF.

The chain carries TRBV5-1 and TRBJ2-5; 7 bases fit TRBD2. Germline CDR1 is SGHRS and CDR2 is YFSETQ. The CDR3 totals 15 residues. The V segment lost 0 bases and the J segment 2 bases; nucleotides outside the gene matches: 4. CDR3 protein: CASSLVPSGQETQYF. CDR3 DNA sequence: TGCGCCAGCAGCTTGGTGCCTAGCGGACAAGAGACCCAGTACTTC.

The chain links TRBV4-1 to TRBJ2-5; TRBD2 matches 8 bases. V lost 1 base, J lost 2 bases, and 6 bases stayed unmatched. This CDR3 has 16 residues. Per the germline V gene, CDR1 is MGHRA and CDR2 is YSYEKL. The CDR3 protein is CASSQAAAGAQETQYF. The CDR3 nucleotides are TGCGCCAGCAGCCAAGCTGCAGCGGGAGCACAAGAGACCCAGTACTTC.

This chain joins TRBV19 and TRBJ2-5; TRBD2 agrees at 10 bases. Trimming removed 5 bases from V and 4 bases from J; junction bases left unmatched: 4. CDR1 and CDR2 from the germline V gene are LNHDA and SQIVND (reference sequence). The CDR3 contains 14 residues. Here the CDR3 DNA reads TGTGCCAGTAGTTCTAGCGGGAGTGGAGAGACCCAGTACTTC. Translation: CASSSSGSGETQYF. Full variable domain (outside the CDR3, taken from reference TRBV19 and TRBJ2-5): DGGITQSPKYLFRKEGQNVTLSCEQNLNHDAMYWYRQDPGQGLRLIYYSQIVNDFQKGDIAEGYSVSREKKESFPLTVTSAQKNPTAFYLCASSSSGSGETQYFGPGTRLLVL.

The chain is built from TRBV19 and TRBJ2-2; 7 bases are shared with TRBD2. Germline V gene data show CDR1 as LNHDA and CDR2 as SQIVND (reference sequence). There are 14 residues in the CDR3. The J segment lost 6 bases and the V segment lost 1 base, leaving 2 bases of the junction unmatched. As DNA, the CDR3 is TGTGCCAGTAGTATAGGGGAGGGGTCCGGGGAGCTGTTTTTT. Residues: CASSIGEGSGELFF.

The gene calls are TRBV6-2 or TRBV6-3 and TRBJ2-3; 8 positions agree with TRBD1. CDR3 length: 15 amino acids. Unmatched junction bases numbered 11, after V lost 5 bases and J lost 7 bases. CDR1 is MNHEY and CDR2 is SVGEGT in the germline V gene. This chain's CDR3 is CASSKRTGIGNTQYF. The CDR3 DNA reads TGTGCCAGCAGTAAGCGGACAGGGATTGGAAATACGCAGTATTTT.

The chain has TRBV10-3 and TRBJ2-1, with D tentatively TRBD2 (6 bases). The V gene's germline CDR1 is ENHRY and CDR2 SYGVKD. CDR3 length: 14 amino acids. Deletions cut 7 bases from V and 7 bases from J, with 17 bases between. CDR3 region: CAITRDPRGNEQFF. Here the CDR3 DNA reads TGTGCCATCACTCGGGACCCGCGGGGTAATGAGCAGTTCTTC.

This clone was seen only a few times. The DNA of the CDR3 is TGCGCCAGCAGCTGGGGAGGGTGGAATGAGCAGTTCTTC. Its translation: CASSWGGWNEQFF. This chain uses TRBV5-1 with TRBJ2-1; 7 bases map to TRBD2. Germline-derived CDR1 and CDR2 are SGHRS and YFSETQ. V dropped 3 bases and J dropped 7; count of bases not matched to a gene: 4. This CDR3 comprises 13 residues.

The chain carries TRBV12-3 or TRBV12-4 and TRBJ1-5; D remains unclear. The V end was cut by 5 bases, the J end by 3 bases, with 8 bases between. The CDR3 extends over 13 amino acids. In DNA, the CDR3 is TGTGCCAGCAGTCGGGGTGCCAATCAGCCCCAGCATTTT. This codes for CASSRGANQPQHF.

Regarding this clone: Without the conserved terminal phenylalanine or tryptophan, this CDR3 likely stems from a read error. The limits of the CDR3 on the DNA are not certain, so only TCRdb's listed CDR3 is given. This CDR3 is CASSPGQVPIS. This sequence joins TRBV5-6 and TRBJ1-4; TRBD1 is taken as the D call from the table, unchecked against the DNA. The length of the CDR3 is 11 amino acids, counting both ends. Per germline, CDR1 SGHDT and CDR2 YYEEEE.

This chain links TRBV6-5 with TRBJ1-6; D gene uncertain. The germline CDR1 and CDR2 sequences are MNHEY and SVGAGI. Deletions cut 3 bases from V and 8 bases from J, with 11 bases between. This CDR3 has 14 amino acids. The CDR3 protein is CASSYRQADSPLHF. The CDR3 region has the DNA TGTGCCAGCAGTTATAGGCAGGCTGATTCACCCCTCCACTTT.

The rearrangement joins TRBV2 to TRBJ1-5; D uncertain. CDR1 SNHLY and CDR2 FYNNEI come from the germline V gene. Trimming cost V 6 bases and J 6 bases, with 15 bases left between them. CDR3 length: 14 residues. CDR3 amino acids: CASRGLGGGQPQHF. The CDR3 DNA reads as TGTGCCAGCAGAGGCCTAGGTGGAGGTCAGCCCCAGCATTTT.